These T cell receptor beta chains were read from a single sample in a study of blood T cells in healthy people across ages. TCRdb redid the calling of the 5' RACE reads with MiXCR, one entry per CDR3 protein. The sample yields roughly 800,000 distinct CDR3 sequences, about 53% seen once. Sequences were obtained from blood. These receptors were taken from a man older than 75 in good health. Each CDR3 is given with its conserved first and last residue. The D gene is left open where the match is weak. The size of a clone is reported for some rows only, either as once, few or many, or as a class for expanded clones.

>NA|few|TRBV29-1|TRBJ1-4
CSGGGRAGNNEKLFF
TGCAGCGGAGGCGGACGGGCAGGGAATAATGAAAAACTGTTTTTT
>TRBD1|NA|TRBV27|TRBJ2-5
CASSPQQGAGVETQYF
TGTGCCAGCAGTCCGCAGCAGGGGGCAGGCGTAGAGACCCAGTACTTC
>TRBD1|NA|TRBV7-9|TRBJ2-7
CASSPSDRGPYEQYF
TGTGCCAGCAGCCCCTCGGACAGGGGGCCGTACGAGCAGTACTTC
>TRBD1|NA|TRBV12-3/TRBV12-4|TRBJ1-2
CASSPGQGAGGYTF
TGTGCCAGCAGCCCGGGACAGGGGGCCGGTGGCTACACCTTC
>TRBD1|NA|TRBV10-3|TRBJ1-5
CAISEAGQAPQHF
TGTGCCATCAGTGAGGCGGGACAGGCCCCCCAGCATTTT
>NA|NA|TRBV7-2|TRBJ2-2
CASSFRWGGGPNTGELFF
TGTGCCAGCAGCTTCCGGTGGGGGGGCGGACCGAACACCGGGGAGCTGTTTTTT
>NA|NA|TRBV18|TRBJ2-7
CASSPDSRNEQYF
TGTGCCAGCTCACCAGACAGTAGGAACGAGCAGTACTTC
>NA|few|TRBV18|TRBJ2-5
CASSRDFTSRETQYF
TGTGCCAGCTCACGGGATTTTACAAGTCGGGAGACCCAGTACTTC
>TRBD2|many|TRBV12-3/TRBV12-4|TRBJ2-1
CATTIDGGGEQFF
TGTGCCACAACGATTGACGGCGGGGGGGAGCAGTTCTTC
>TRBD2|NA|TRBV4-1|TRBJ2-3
CASSHTRLRGVRADTQYF
TGCGCCAGCAGCCACACCCGGCTTCGGGGGGTTCGTGCGGATACGCAGTATTTT
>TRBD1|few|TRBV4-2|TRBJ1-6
CASSQLPPGQGVSPLHF
TGTGCCAGCAGCCAACTACCCCCGGGACAGGGGGTTTCACCCCTCCACTTT
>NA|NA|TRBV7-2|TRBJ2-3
CASSYFRGTDTQYF
TGTGCCAGCAGCTATTTCAGGGGCACAGATACGCAGTATTTT
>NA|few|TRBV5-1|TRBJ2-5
CASSWQGQETQYF
TGCGCCAGCAGCTGGCAGGGCCAAGAGACCCAGTACTTC
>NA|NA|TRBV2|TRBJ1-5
CASSEQVGNQPQHF
TGTGCCAGCAGTGAACAGGTCGGCAATCAGCCCCAGCATTTT
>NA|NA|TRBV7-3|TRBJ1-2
CASSPRLNSVYGYTF
TGTGCCAGCAGCCCCCGCCTCAACTCTGTCTATGGCTACACCTTC
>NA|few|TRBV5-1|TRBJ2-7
CASRQGRAYEQYF
TGCGCCAGCAGGCAGGGAAGAGCCTACGAGCAGTACTTC
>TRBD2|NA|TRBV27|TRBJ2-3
CASSLWLAGVTGYAYF
TGTGCCAGCAGTTTATGGCTAGCGGGAGTCACGGGATACGCGTATTTT
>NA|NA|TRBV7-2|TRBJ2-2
CASSLGGAAGELFF
TGTGCCAGCAGCTTAGGAGGGGCGGCCGGGGAGCTGTTTTTT